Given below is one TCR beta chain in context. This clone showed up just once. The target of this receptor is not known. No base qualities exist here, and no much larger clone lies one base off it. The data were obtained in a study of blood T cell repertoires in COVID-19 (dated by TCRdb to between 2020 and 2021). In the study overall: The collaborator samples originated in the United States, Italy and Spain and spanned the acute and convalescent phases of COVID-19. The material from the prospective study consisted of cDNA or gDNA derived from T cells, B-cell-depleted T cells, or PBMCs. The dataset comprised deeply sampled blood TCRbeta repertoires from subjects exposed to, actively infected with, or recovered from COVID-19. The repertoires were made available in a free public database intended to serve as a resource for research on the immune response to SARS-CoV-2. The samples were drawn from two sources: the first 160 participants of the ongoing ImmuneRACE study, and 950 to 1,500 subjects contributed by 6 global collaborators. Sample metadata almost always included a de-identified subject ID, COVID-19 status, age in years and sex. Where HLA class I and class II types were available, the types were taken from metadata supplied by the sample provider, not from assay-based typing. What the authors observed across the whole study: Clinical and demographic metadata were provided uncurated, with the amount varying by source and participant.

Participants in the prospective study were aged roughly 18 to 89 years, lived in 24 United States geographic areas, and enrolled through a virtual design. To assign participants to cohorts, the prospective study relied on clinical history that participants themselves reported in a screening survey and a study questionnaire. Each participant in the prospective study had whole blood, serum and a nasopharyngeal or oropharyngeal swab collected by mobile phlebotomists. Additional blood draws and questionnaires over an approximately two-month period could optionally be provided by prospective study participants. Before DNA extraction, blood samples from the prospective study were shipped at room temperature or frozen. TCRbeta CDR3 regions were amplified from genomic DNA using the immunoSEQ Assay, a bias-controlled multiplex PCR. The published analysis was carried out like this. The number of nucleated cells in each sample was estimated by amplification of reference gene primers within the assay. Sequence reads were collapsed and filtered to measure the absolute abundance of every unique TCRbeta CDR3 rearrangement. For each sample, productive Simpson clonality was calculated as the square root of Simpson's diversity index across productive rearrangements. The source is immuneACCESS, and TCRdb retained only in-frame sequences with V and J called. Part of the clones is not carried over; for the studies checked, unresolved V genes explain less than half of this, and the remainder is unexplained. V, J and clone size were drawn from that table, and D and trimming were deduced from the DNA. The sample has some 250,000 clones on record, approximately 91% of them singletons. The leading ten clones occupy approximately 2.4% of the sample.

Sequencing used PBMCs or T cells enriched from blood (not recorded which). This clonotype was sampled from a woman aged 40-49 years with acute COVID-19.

Here the CDR3 is given as CASSQDRNTEAFF. The DNA sequence is TGTGCCAGCAGTCAGGACAGGAACACTGAAGCTTTCTTT. The rearrangement combines TRBV2 with TRBJ1-1; TRBD1 is possibly the D segment (6 matching bases). The junction shows trimming of 5 bases on V and 1 base on J, plus 8 bases between the germline ends. CDR1 and CDR2, per the germline V gene, are SNHLY and FYNNEI. The CDR3 numbers 13 residues from cysteine through phenylalanine. Only the CDR3 portion is preserved as DNA: 39 bases, with reading frame beginning at the first base. Joined to the reference TRBV2 and TRBJ1-1 proteins, this CDR3 gives the full variable domain: EPEVTQTPSHQVTQMGQEVILRCVPISNHLYFYWYRQILGQKVEFLVSFYNNEISEKSEIFDDQFSVERPDGSNFTLKIRSTKLEDSAMYFCASSQDRNTEAFFGQGTRLTVV.